This TCR beta chain was documented in a study of control samples from healthy donors and cancer patients. The length of the CDR3 is 11 residues. Germline loops: CDR1 SNHLY, CDR2 FYNNEI. Measured with immunoSEQ multiplex PCR; TCRdb has only the in-frame clones, and not every one. The repertoire holds some 200,000 clones, with about 93% as singletons. Turning to this clone: At one end the junction does not follow the germline gene, possibly because of a read error. Distinct nucleotide sequences in the sample also encode this CDR3.

Sequenced input: blood. This receptor was obtained from a man aged 18 to 30 in good health. The rearrangement links TRBV2 to TRBJ2-7; D is uncertain. The CDR3 DNA follows: TGTGCCAGCGGTGAAGCTTACGAGCAGTACTTC. Translation: CASGEAYEQYF.